The 13 T cell receptor beta chains listed next were all sequenced from one sample in a study of metastatic and nonmetastatic thyroid tumors. TCRdb re-called clones from the PCR reads using MiXCR. Counted here are roughly 28,000 clones, roughly 15% occurring once; the ten biggest clones make up roughly 4%. No treatment of any kind had been given to any patient before thyroid surgery. Material: blood. Receptor source: a female donor with papillary thyroid cancer or a benign thyroid nodule (not recorded which). Some clones in this sample may be carry-over from other donors' samples.

This clone was seen at least ten times. This chain links TRBV7-9 with TRBJ1-4, with a possible D match to TRBD1 (6 bases). Germline-derived CDR1 and CDR2 are SEHNR and FQNEAQ (reference sequence). V shed 4 bases and J shed 9 bases, with 12 bases lying between them. CDR3 length: 13 residues. Here the CDR3 reads CASSWDTRKKLFF. The DNA of the CDR3 is TGTGCCAGCAGCTGGGACACTCGTAAAAAACTGTTTTTT.

This clone was detected ten times or more. The chain recombines TRBV5-6 with TRBJ2-2; D is undetermined. This CDR3 is built from 13 residues. Between the trimmed V and J ends, which lost 0 bases and 7 bases, there was a span of 7 bases. Looked up from germline, CDR1 is SGHDT and CDR2 is YYEEEE. This CDR3 is CASSLVVLGELFF. Here the CDR3 DNA reads TGTGCCAGCAGCTTGGTTGTTCTCGGGGAGCTGTTTTTT. The variable domain in full, completed from reference TRBV5-6 and TRBJ2-2, reads DAGVTQSPTHLIKTRGQQVTLRCSPKSGHDTVSWYQQALGQGPQFIFQYYEEEERQRGNFPDRFSGHQFPNYSSELNVNALLLGDSALYLCASSLVVLGELFFGEGSRLTVL.

This clone was seen at least ten times. This rearrangement joins TRBV20-1 to TRBJ1-6; D gene unclear. Germline loops: CDR1 DFQATT, CDR2 SNEGSKA (reference sequence). V was pared by 2 bases and J by 0 bases, with 20 bases between. The CDR3 runs 19 residues. CDR3 in DNA: TGCAGTGCTAGATCCCAACGGAAGGGTGGAAGCTCCTATAATTCACCCCTCCACTTT. This translates into CSARSQRKGGSSYNSPLHF.

In this sample, this clone is medium-sized. The chain uses TRBV6-5 and TRBJ2-1, with D possibly matching TRBD1 (5 bases). The CDR3 is made up of 18 amino acids. V lost 1 base to trimming and J lost 5 bases, with 21 bases between them. CDR1 and CDR2 from the germline V gene are MNHEY and SVGAGI. The CDR3 is CASSYLGSGASRDNEQFF. The CDR3 region has the DNA TGTGCCAGCAGTTACTTGGGATCGGGCGCCAGCAGGGACAATGAGCAGTTCTTC.

This clone was counted only a few times. Here the CDR3 omits its conserved ending phenylalanine or tryptophan, so a read error is the likely source. The chain has TRBV25-1 and TRBJ2-2, with D uncertain. Germline V CDR1 and CDR2: MGHDK, SYGVNS. The length of the CDR3 is 16 residues. Between the trimmed V and J ends, which lost 4 bases and 6 bases, there was a span of 18 bases. The CDR3: CASSGDQKVNAGELFL. The CDR3 nucleotides read TGTGCCAGCAGTGGTGACCAAAAAGTAAACGCCGGGGAGCTGTTTCTT.

This clone showed up just a few times. A much larger clone lies a single base off, so this may be a read error. The same CDR3 can be traced to other DNA sequences in this sample. The chain is built from TRBV28 and TRBJ1-5; TRBD1 is a possible D gene (5 bases). The CDR3 sequence is 14 residues long. Germline V lookup: CDR1 MDHEN, CDR2 SYDVKM. The CDR3 loop is CASSKGPLNQSQHF. The DNA for the CDR3 is TGTGCCAGCAGTAAGGGACCGCTGAATCAGTCCCAGCATTTT.

The J gene is TRBJ1-6, the V gene TRBV12-3 or TRBV12-4; no definite D call. Trimming pared 6 bases from V and 9 bases from J, leaving 24 bases between. The CDR3 runs to 17 residues. CDR3 region: CASSQNPPERESSPLHF. CDR3 sequence (DNA): TGTGCCAGCAGCCAAAACCCGCCTGAAAGGGAGAGTTCACCCCTCCACTTT.

The chain carries TRBV30 and TRBJ2-5, with 7 nucleotides matching TRBD1. In germline, CDR1 is GTSNPN, CDR2 SVGIG (reference sequence). The ends lost 0 bases at V and 5 bases at J; junction bases unmatched: 3. CDR3 length: 13 residues. CDR3 nucleotide sequence: TGTGCCTGGAGTGTACAGACAGGGGAGACCCAGTACTTC. The encoded protein is CAWSVQTGETQYF.

This clone was seen a handful of times. At one end the junction does not follow the germline gene, possibly because of a read error. The gene calls are TRBV6-5 and TRBJ2-2; tentatively, D is TRBD2 (5 bases). Looked up from germline, CDR1 is MNHEY and CDR2 is SVGAGI. There are 16 residues in the CDR3. CDR3 in amino acids: CASSFGAGSYTGDLFF. CDR3 DNA sequence: TGTGCCAGTAGTTTTGGCGCAGGCTCCTACACCGGGGATCTGTTTTTT.

This clone occurred many times. This chain joins TRBV28 and TRBJ2-3, with 7 bases that match TRBD2. The CDR3 extends over 14 amino acids. In germline, CDR1 is MDHEN, CDR2 SYDVKM. V dropped 5 bases and J dropped 2; count of bases not matched to a gene: 4. The chain's CDR3 is CASSRLADTDTQYF. CDR3 in DNA: TGTGCCAGCAGTCGACTAGCAGACACAGATACGCAGTATTTT.

This clone was seen many times. V gene TRBV6-1 combines with J gene TRBJ1-2, with D possibly matching TRBD1 (5 bases). Germline lookup yields CDR1 MNHNS and CDR2 SASEGT. CDR3 size: 13 residues. V lost 6 bases and J lost 8, with 16 bases in between. The CDR3 coding sequence is TGTGCCAGCAGCCGCGGACAACCCGACGGCTACACCTTC. Protein product: CASSRGQPDGYTF.

The table lists this clone with many counts. A read error may explain this, as a much larger clone is one base away. CDR3: CASSLGPSATDTQYF. CDR3 DNA sequence: TGCGCCAGCAGCTTAGGCCCCTCGGCCACAGATACGCAGTATTTT. The chain joins TRBV5-1 to TRBJ2-3; no definite D call. CDR3 length equals 15 residues. Trimming cost V 2 bases and J 2 bases, with 12 bases left between them. Germline V gene lookup returns CDR1 SGHRS and CDR2 YFSETQ.

This clone was counted at least ten times. The chain joins TRBV9 to TRBJ1-1; the D is unclear. Trimming removed 0 bases from V and 0 bases from J, with 18 bases in between. CDR1 and CDR2 (germline): SGDLS, YYNGEE. This CDR3 spans 18 amino acids. CDR3 loop: CASSVATEEGQMNTEAFF. DNA of the CDR3: TGTGCCAGCAGCGTAGCTACGGAAGAGGGTCAGATGAACACTGAAGCTTTCTTT.